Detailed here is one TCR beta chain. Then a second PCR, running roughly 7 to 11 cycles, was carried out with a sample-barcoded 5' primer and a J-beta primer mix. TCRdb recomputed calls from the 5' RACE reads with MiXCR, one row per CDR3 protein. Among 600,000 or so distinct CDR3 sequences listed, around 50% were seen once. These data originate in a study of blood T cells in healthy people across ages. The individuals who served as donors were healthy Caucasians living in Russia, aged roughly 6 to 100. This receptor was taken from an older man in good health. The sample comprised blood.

This chain's CDR3 is CSVLTSGRALFEETQYF. In DNA, the CDR3 is TGCAGCGTGCTTACTAGCGGGAGGGCCTTGTTTGAAGAGACCCAGTACTTC. The V gene is TRBV29-1, the J gene TRBJ2-5; 13 bases are shared with TRBD2. This CDR3 is built from 17 residues. V gave up 6 bases and J gave up 3 bases; unmatched junction bases: 13. Germline V CDR1 and CDR2: SQVTM, ANQGSEA.